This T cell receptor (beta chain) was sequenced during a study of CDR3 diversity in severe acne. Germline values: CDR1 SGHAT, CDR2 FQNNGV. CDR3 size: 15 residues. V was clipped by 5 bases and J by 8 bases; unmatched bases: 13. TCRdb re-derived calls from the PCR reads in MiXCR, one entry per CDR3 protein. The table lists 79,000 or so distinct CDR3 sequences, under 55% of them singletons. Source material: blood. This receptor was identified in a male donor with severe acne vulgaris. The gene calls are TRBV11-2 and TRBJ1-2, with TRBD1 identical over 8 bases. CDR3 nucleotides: TGTGCCAGCAGCCAAGATAGTTGGACAGGGAACGGCTACACCTTC. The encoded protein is CASSQDSWTGNGYTF.